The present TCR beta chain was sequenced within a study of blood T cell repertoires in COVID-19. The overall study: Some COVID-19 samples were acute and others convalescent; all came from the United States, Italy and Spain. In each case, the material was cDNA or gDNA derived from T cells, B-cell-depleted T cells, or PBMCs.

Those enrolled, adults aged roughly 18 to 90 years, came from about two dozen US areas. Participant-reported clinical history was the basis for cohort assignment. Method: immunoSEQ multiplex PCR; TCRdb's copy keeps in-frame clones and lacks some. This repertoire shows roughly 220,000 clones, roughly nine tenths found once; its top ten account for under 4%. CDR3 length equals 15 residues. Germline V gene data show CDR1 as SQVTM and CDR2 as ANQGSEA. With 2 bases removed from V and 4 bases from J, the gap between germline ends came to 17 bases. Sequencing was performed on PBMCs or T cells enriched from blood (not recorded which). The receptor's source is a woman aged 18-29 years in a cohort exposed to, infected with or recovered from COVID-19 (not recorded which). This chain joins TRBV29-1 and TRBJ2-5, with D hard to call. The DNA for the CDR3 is TGCAGCGTTGAACCCTCATCCTCCGGCGGAGAGACCCAGTACTTC. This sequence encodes CSVEPSSSGGETQYF.